These 30 T cell receptor beta chains were all obtained from the same sample, sequenced in a study of blood T cells in healthy people across ages. A second PCR, run for roughly 7 to 12 cycles, used a sample-barcoded 5' primer plus a J-beta primer mix. Each CDR3 protein is one row after TCRdb ran MiXCR on the 5' RACE reads. The data show about 670,000 distinct CDR3 sequences, approximately 40% seen once. Sequencing used blood. The receptor set was obtained from a man at least 80 years old in good health.

This clonotype was picked up many times. CDR3 loop: CASSPSTGSSYEQYF. CDR3 coding DNA: TGTGCCAGCTCACCGTCGACAGGGAGCTCCTACGAGCAGTACTTC. The chain joins TRBV18 to TRBJ2-7; 7 positions match TRBD1. The CDR3 is 15 amino acids. Per the germline V gene, CDR1 is KGHSH and CDR2 is LQKENI. The trim removed 3 bases at V and 0 bases at J, leaving 5 bases unmatched.

The V call is TRBV7-2, the J call TRBJ2-7; TRBD1 agrees at 8 bases. V dropped 2 bases and J dropped 9; count of bases not matched to a gene: 9. CDR1 is SGHTA, CDR2 FQGNSA, per germline. The CDR3 covers 14 residues. The CDR3 coding sequence is TGTGCCAGCAGCTTACTCGGACAGGGAGAAGGGCAGTACTTC. It is translated as CASSLLGQGEGQYF.

The chain recombines TRBV20-1 with TRBJ1-6, with no clear D. Trimming shortened V by 0 bases and J by 7 bases, and 10 bases separated the two germline ends. CDR3 size: 14 residues. Germline CDR1 reads DFQATT; CDR2 reads SNEGSKA (reference sequence). CDR3 nucleotide sequence: TGCAGTGCTAGAGACTCCGGGGAAAATTCACCCCTCCACTTT. This gives the protein CSARDSGENSPLHF.

This clonotype was recorded a few times. This chain joins TRBV10-3 and TRBJ2-3, with D unresolved. The CDR3 length is 14 residues. Germline CDR1 is ENHRY and CDR2 is SYGVKD. Trimming pared 0 bases from V and 0 bases from J, leaving 4 bases between. The CDR3 loop reads CAISESTSTDTQYF. The CDR3 DNA reads TGTGCCATCAGTGAGTCGACTAGCACAGATACGCAGTATTTT.

This clonotype was seen many times. CDR3: CASSHPRGLSSETQYF. CDR3 sequence (DNA): TGTGCCAGCAGCCATCCCAGGGGGCTAAGTTCGGAGACCCAGTACTTC. This chain connects TRBV3-1 to TRBJ2-5; 8 nucleotides line up with TRBD1. V lost 3 bases to trimming and J lost 5 bases; unmatched junction nucleotides: 11. This CDR3 is built from 16 residues. The germline V gene has CDR1 LGHDT and CDR2 YNNKEL (reference sequence).

Only a few counts were recorded for this clonotype. The rearrangement uses TRBV6-6 and TRBJ2-5; D is tentatively TRBD1 or TRBD2 (5 bases each). V was shortened by 2 bases and J by 4 bases, with 11 bases between the two germline ends. This CDR3 has 14 residues. The V gene's germline CDR1 is MNHNY and CDR2 SVGAGI (reference sequence). The CDR3 protein is CASSYPSGGETQYF. The DNA of the CDR3 is TGTGCCAGCAGTTACCCGAGTGGGGGAGAGACCCAGTACTTC.

V and J are TRBV7-2 and TRBJ2-3; D remains ambiguous. The CDR3 is 15 residues long. The V end was cut by 4 bases, the J end by 3 bases, with 14 bases between. CDR1 and CDR2 from the germline V gene are SGHTA and FQGNSA. CDR3 loop: CASSYQQPKTDTQYF. The CDR3 coding sequence is TGTGCCAGCAGCTATCAACAGCCTAAAACAGATACGCAGTATTTT.

The chain has TRBV2 and TRBJ1-5; 11 bases match TRBD1. V gave up 7 bases and J gave up 2 bases; unmatched junction bases: 4. This CDR3 region has 15 residues. CDR1 is SNHLY and CDR2 is FYNNEI in the germline V gene. CDR3 sequence: CASTRDRGGNQPQHF. The CDR3 DNA sequence: TGTGCCAGCACTCGGGACAGGGGGGGCAATCAGCCCCAGCATTTT.

The chain links TRBV5-1 to TRBJ2-1, with 9 bases aligning to TRBD1. The ends lost 4 bases at V and 3 bases at J; junction bases unmatched: 5. The CDR3 contains 15 residues. Germline-derived CDR1 and CDR2 are SGHRS and YFSETQ. CDR3 region: CASSRGDRDYNEQFF. For the CDR3, the DNA is TGCGCCAGCAGCCGAGGGGACAGGGACTACAATGAGCAGTTCTTC.

On this clonotype itself: This may be a read error: a much more frequent sequence differs by one nucleotide. The V gene is TRBV28, the J gene TRBJ2-7; D gene uncertain. The germline V gene encodes CDR1 MDHEN and CDR2 SYDVKM. The CDR3 runs 15 residues. In DNA form, the CDR3 reads TGTGTCAGCAGCTCACCGACCCCTACCCTCTACGAGCAGTACTTC. Its translation is CVSSSPTPTLYEQYF.

The chain links TRBV29-1 to TRBJ2-5; 11 nucleotides align to TRBD1. Per the germline V gene, CDR1 is SQVTM and CDR2 is ANQGSEA. Losses at the gene ends were 8 bases for V and 5 bases for J; bases not matched to a gene: 7. This CDR3 is built from 13 residues. The CDR3 sequence: CSLRTGGMETQYF. The CDR3 DNA reads as TGCAGCCTTAGGACAGGGGGCATGGAGACCCAGTACTTC.

V usage is TRBV6-6 and J usage is TRBJ2-4, with 8 bases lining up with TRBD1. Germline-derived CDR1 and CDR2 are MNHNY and SVGAGI (reference sequence). Germline trimming cut 6 bases from V and 7 bases from J; bases unmatched to any gene: 5. This CDR3 has 13 amino acids. CDR3 protein: CASRQGQGNIQYF. The CDR3 DNA is TGTGCCAGCAGACAAGGACAGGGTAACATTCAGTACTTC.

V and J are TRBV18 and TRBJ2-1, with D possibly called TRBD1 or TRBD2 (5 bases each). The CDR3 extends over 14 amino acids. From germline, CDR1 is KGHSH and CDR2 LQKENI. Trimming removed 3 bases at V and 1 base at J, with 7 bases between. The CDR3 coding sequence is TGTGCCAGCTCACCGGGGGTTTCCTACAATGAGCAGTTCTTC. Its translation is CASSPGVSYNEQFF.

This clonotype has just a few counts. V gene TRBV3-1 combines with J gene TRBJ2-5, with 11 bases matching TRBD1. Germline trimming cut 0 bases from V and 7 bases from J; bases unmatched to any gene: 7. This CDR3 has 16 amino acids. Germline CDR1 LGHDT, CDR2 YNNKEL (reference sequence). Here the CDR3 DNA reads TGTGCCAGCAGCCAAGAAGGGACAGGGGGACAGGGGACCCAGTACTTC. This encodes CASSQEGTGGQGTQYF.

The gene calls are TRBV25-1 and TRBJ2-3; TRBD1 matches at 7 bases. The germline V gene encodes CDR1 MGHDK and CDR2 SYGVNS. The CDR3 sequence is 16 residues long. J lost 6 bases, V lost 3 bases, and 12 bases had no gene match. CDR3 DNA: TGTGCCAGCAGTGACTGGGACAGCGCTCCTCGGGATACGCAGTATTTT. Amino acids: CASSDWDSAPRDTQYF.

The chain carries TRBV4-2 and TRBJ1-6; the match to TRBD1 covers 7 bases. The CDR3 spans 14 residues. The V segment lost 1 base and the J segment 10 bases; nucleotides outside the gene matches: 4. Germline V gene sequence: CDR1 LGHNA, CDR2 YNFKEQ. The CDR3 bases are TGTGCCAGCAGCCAAGTCAGGGGGGAATCACCCCTCCACTTT. This encodes CASSQVRGESPLHF.

This clonotype was counted ten times or more. The chain has TRBV20-1 and TRBJ2-3; the match to TRBD2 covers 13 bases. The V and J ends lost 5 bases and 5 bases, in that order; junction bases with no gene match: 7. From germline, CDR1 is DFQATT and CDR2 SNEGSKA (reference sequence). This CDR3 spans 15 amino acids. CDR3 bases: TGCAGTGCTGAACTAGCGGGGGGGCCCGAAGATACGCAGTATTTT. This codes for CSAELAGGPEDTQYF.

The chain is built from TRBV6-1 and TRBJ2-1; D gene ambiguous. Germline V gives CDR1 MNHNS, CDR2 SASEGT. The CDR3 length is 14 residues. Trimming took 7 bases from V and 0 from J, leaving 10 bases between them. Here the CDR3 DNA reads TGTGCCAGCACCGATTCTAGCTCCTACAATGAGCAGTTCTTC. Its protein product is CASTDSSSYNEQFF.

This sequence joins TRBV14 and TRBJ2-5; D call uncertain. The CDR3 runs 13 residues. V gave up 4 bases and J gave up 1 base, with 7 bases separating them. Germline V CDR1 and CDR2: SGHDN, FVKESK. CDR3: CASSRHLQETQYF. In nucleotides, the CDR3 is TGTGCCAGCAGCCGTCACCTCCAAGAGACCCAGTACTTC.

This clonotype has just a few counts. The chain couples TRBV20-1 to TRBJ2-3; 9 bases are shared with TRBD2. Trimming cost V 3 bases and J 4 bases; bases outside gene matches: 14. This CDR3 is built from 17 residues. CDR1 is DFQATT, CDR2 SNEGSKA, per germline (reference sequence). The CDR3 DNA reads as TGCAGTGCTAGGGATCCGTTTGCGGGAGGGCCCGCAGATACGCAGTATTTT. It is translated as CSARDPFAGGPADTQYF.

V is TRBV20-1 and J is TRBJ2-1; possible D gene TRBD2, 5 bases. Germline V CDR1 and CDR2: DFQATT, SNEGSKA (reference sequence). The V and J ends lost 3 bases and 9 bases respectively, with 21 bases between them. The CDR3 covers 15 residues. The CDR3 here is CSASRPEDLWSEQFF. In DNA, the CDR3 is TGCAGTGCTAGTCGGCCAGAGGACTTATGGAGTGAGCAGTTCTTC.

This clonotype has a handful of counts. This rearrangement joins TRBV20-1 to TRBJ2-3, with D maybe TRBD1 (6 bases). Germline V lookup: CDR1 DFQATT, CDR2 SNEGSKA (reference sequence). Trimming removed 4 bases at V and 4 bases at J, with 12 bases between. This CDR3 has 13 amino acids. CDR3 in amino acids: CSATDRFPDTQYF. The CDR3 nucleotides read TGCAGTGCTACAGACAGGTTCCCAGATACGCAGTATTTT.

This clonotype appeared a few times. The chain uses TRBV3-1 and TRBJ2-7; no firm D call. The CDR3 totals 13 residues. Germline loops: CDR1 LGHDT, CDR2 YNNKEL (reference sequence). With 0 bases removed from V and 2 bases from J, the gap between germline ends came to 5 bases. The CDR3 region has the DNA TGTGCCAGCAGCCAAGATCAGGCCTACGAGCAGTACTTC. This codes for CASSQDQAYEQYF.

The chain combines TRBV6-1 with TRBJ1-2, with 7 bases that match TRBD1. This CDR3 has 16 amino acids. Looked up from germline, CDR1 is MNHNS and CDR2 is SASEGT. V lost 3 bases to trimming and J lost 5 bases; unmatched junction nucleotides: 12. CDR3: CASSDPWDSCSYGYTF. The CDR3 DNA reads as TGTGCCAGCAGTGATCCATGGGACAGTTGCTCTTATGGCTACACCTTC.

The chain joins TRBV20-1 to TRBJ2-7, with 9 bases that match TRBD1. Germline values: CDR1 DFQATT, CDR2 SNEGSKA (reference sequence). The CDR3 sequence is 15 residues long. V shed 5 bases, J shed 2 bases, and the junction held 10 bases outside the gene matches. CDR3 region: CSADPGTGNPYEQYF. DNA of the CDR3: TGCAGTGCTGATCCCGGGACAGGGAATCCCTACGAGCAGTACTTC.

This clonotype was seen ten or more times. This chain connects TRBV29-1 to TRBJ2-1; a possible D gene is TRBD1 (5 bases). Germline CDR1 SQVTM, CDR2 ANQGSEA. The CDR3 is 13 amino acids. With 8 bases removed from V and 4 bases from J, the gap between germline ends came to 15 bases. The CDR3 region is CSSQISGYNEQFF. The DNA of the CDR3 is TGCAGCTCTCAGATATCAGGGTACAATGAGCAGTTCTTC.

This clonotype has more than one count but fewer than ten. This rearrangement joins TRBV6-2 or TRBV6-3 to TRBJ2-7, with D perhaps TRBD2 (5 bases). The CDR3 is made up of 14 amino acids. From germline, CDR1 is MNHEY and CDR2 SVGEGT. V was pared by 1 base and J by 6 bases, with 13 bases between. The CDR3 here is CASSYLGVSGEQYF. DNA of the CDR3: TGTGCCAGCAGTTACTTGGGAGTAAGCGGCGAGCAGTACTTC.

This rearrangement joins TRBV7-2 to TRBJ2-7; unclear D gene. Deletions cut 1 base from V and 2 bases from J, with 6 bases between. The V gene's germline CDR1 is SGHTA and CDR2 FQGNSA. The CDR3 is 13 amino acids. The DNA for the CDR3 is TGTGCCAGCAGCTTAGAGACACCCTACGAGCAGTACTTC. Residues: CASSLETPYEQYF.

This clonotype has only a few counts. The chain combines TRBV10-1 with TRBJ2-7; weak D call: TRBD2 (7 bases). The V end was cut by 0 bases, the J end by 7 bases, with 19 bases between. Germline loops: CDR1 WNHNN, CDR2 SYGVQD (reference sequence). The CDR3 is made up of 16 amino acids. CDR3 nucleotides: TGCGCCAGCAGTGAGTCTGCCCGGGGGGCCTACAATGAGCAGTACTTC. Its translation: CASSESARGAYNEQYF.

The chain joins TRBV5-4 to TRBJ2-1; TRBD2 is a possible D gene (6 bases). This CDR3 has 22 amino acids. The V end lost 1 base, the J end lost 0 bases, and 29 bases lay between the germline ends. Germline CDR1 reads SGHNT; CDR2 reads YYREEE (reference sequence). CDR3 protein: CASSLRTSRRERNASSYNEQFF. The CDR3, as DNA: TGTGCCAGCAGCTTGAGGACGAGCCGGCGGGAAAGAAACGCAAGCTCCTACAATGAGCAGTTCTTC.